Listed below are T cell receptor beta chains from one sample, sequenced in a study of blood T cell repertoires in COVID-19. Assay: immunoSEQ multiplex PCR; the TCRdb copy retains only in-frame clones and omits some. This sample has more than 65,000 clones, with about four fifths found just once. Sequencing input: peripheral blood. All receptors derive from a woman aged 70-85 years with acute or convalescent COVID-19. Both conserved end residues are part of each CDR3. Each record gives: D gene, V gene, J gene, clone size, CDR3 DNA, CDR3 protein. The D gene is left open where the match is weak. A clone size is listed for some rows: how often the clone was seen (once, few, many), or a class if it is expanded.

>.|TRBV21-1|TRBJ1-1|once
TGTGCCAGCAGCAAGTGGGACAGGGGAGGTGGGACTGAAGCTTTCTTT
CASSKWDRGGGTEAFF
>.|TRBV28|TRBJ1-5|.
TGTGCCAGCAGTTACCAGGGGCCATCCAACAATCAGCCCCAGCATTTT
CASSYQGPSNNQPQHF
>.|TRBV6-5|TRBJ1-2|few
TGTGCCAGCAGTTACACGGAGCAGGGCTATGGCTACACCTTC
CASSYTEQGYGYTF
>TRBD1|TRBV18|TRBJ2-5|.
TGTGCCAGCCTGCCAGGGACAGGGAACTCGGAGACCCAGTACTTC
CASLPGTGNSETQYF
>.|TRBV6-5|TRBJ1-1|few
TGTGCCAGCAGCCTCCCCCCAGCGGAGGAGGTTTTT
CASSLPPAEEVF
>TRBD1|TRBV19|TRBJ2-6|.
TGTGCCACCGCGACAGGGCCGAGTTACTCTGGGGCCAACGTCCTGACTTTC
CATATGPSYSGANVLTF
>.|TRBV28|TRBJ1-5|few
TGTGCCAGCAGAGACAGCCTGAATCAGCCCCAGCATTTT
CASRDSLNQPQHF
>TRBD2|TRBV11-2|TRBJ2-1|many
TGTGCCAGCAGCTTAGTTCCCCTTAGACAGCGGGAGAATGAGCAGTTCTTC
CASSLVPLRQRENEQFF
>TRBD2|TRBV4-2|TRBJ2-7|.
TGTGCCAGCAGCCAAAAGTCTTTTTCTTATGCGGGAGAGTCGTACGAGCAGTACTTC
CASSQKSFSYAGESYEQYF
>TRBD2|TRBV5-1|TRBJ2-3|.
TGCGCCAGCAGCTTGGTAGCGGGAGGTACCACAGATACGCAGTATTTT
CASSLVAGGTTDTQYF
>TRBD1|TRBV7-2|TRBJ2-2|few
TGTGCCAGCAGCTTGGGACAGGGGGCCGGGGAGCTGTTTTTT
CASSLGQGAGELFF
>.|TRBV5-1|TRBJ2-2|.
TGCGCCAGCAGTTCAGGCTTGAGGCTACAACAGGGATTCACCGGGGAGCTGTTTTTT
CASSSGLRLQQGFTGELFF
>TRBD1|TRBV10-3|TRBJ2-7|.
TGTGCCATCAGTGCCGACAGGGGGCGCGGTTACGAGCAGTACTTC
CAISADRGRGYEQYF
>.|TRBV7-2|TRBJ2-7|.
TGTGCCAGCAGCTTAGCAGCGTTGAGCTACGAGCAGTACTTC
CASSLAALSYEQYF
>.|TRBV7-9|TRBJ2-5|.
TGTGCCAGCAGCGTAGAGGGGCCCCAAGAGACCCAGTACTTC
CASSVEGPQETQYF
>TRBD2|TRBV6-6|TRBJ2-3|.
TGTGCCAGCAGTTCCACCCGGGAGGGAACAGATACGCAGTATTTT
CASSSTREGTDTQYF
>TRBD1|TRBV3-1/TRBV3-2|TRBJ2-5|.
TGTGCCAGCAGCCAAGGGACAGGGACAGTCGAGACCCAGTACTTC
CASSQGTGTVETQYF
>TRBD1|TRBV9|TRBJ2-7|.
TGTGCCAGCAGCGTAGGACAGGGTTTCAGCGAGCAGTACTTC
CASSVGQGFSEQYF
>.|TRBV19|TRBJ2-1|.
TGTGCCAGTAGTATTCGGGTCGACAGCTATTCTGAGCAGTTCTTC
CASSIRVDSYSEQFF
>TRBD2|TRBV27|TRBJ2-7|.
TGTGCCAGCAGTTCCGAAGGAGGGGCGCGGGGGGAGCAGTACTTC
CASSSEGGARGEQYF
>TRBD2|TRBV10-1|TRBJ2-1|.
TGCGCCAGCAGTGAGGGACTAGCAGCTGTGGATGAGCAGTTCTTC
CASSEGLAAVDEQFF
>TRBD2|TRBV19|TRBJ2-7|.
TGTGCCAGTAGGTCGCTAGCGGCCTTCGAGCAGTACTTC
CASRSLAAFEQYF
>.|TRBV9|TRBJ1-2|few
TGTGCCAGCAGCGTAGGGTCCGGGTCGAACTATGGCTACACCTTC
CASSVGSGSNYGYTF
>.|TRBV30|TRBJ1-2|.
TGTGCCTGGAGTGTAAGGCAGGTTAATGGCTACACCTTC
CAWSVRQVNGYTF
>TRBD2|TRBV10-3|TRBJ2-2|few
TGTGCCATCAGTGAGCCACCGGGACTAGCGGGACCGAACACCGGGGAGCTGTTTTTT
CAISEPPGLAGPNTGELFF
>.|TRBV5-6|TRBJ1-3|.
TGTGCCAGCGTACAGGGAGCAGCCGGAAACACCATATATTTT
CASVQGAAGNTIYF
>.|TRBV4-1|TRBJ2-2|.
TGCGCCAGCAGCCCCCTCGCGAGCGGAGGGGAGCTGTTTTTT
CASSPLASGGELFF
>TRBD1|TRBV18|TRBJ1-2|once
TGTGCCAGCTCACCTGACAGGGAAAGTGGCTACACCTTC
CASSPDRESGYTF
>.|TRBV27|TRBJ1-1|.
TGTGCCAGCAGTTCGCTCGGGGGGGGAATCACTGAAGCTTTCTTT
CASSSLGGGITEAFF
>.|TRBV5-4|TRBJ1-1|once
TGTGCCAGCAGCTCGGGAGTACCGGGCCCCCAGGGCACTGAAGCTTTCTTT
CASSSGVPGPQGTEAFF
>.|TRBV19|TRBJ2-3|.
TGTGCCAGTAGTTATTCGGTTTCGGGGGGCAGGGATACGCAGTATTTT
CASSYSVSGGRDTQYF
>TRBD1|TRBV24-1|TRBJ1-6|.
TGTGCCACCAGTGATTTTTCAGGGGGCAGGAATTCACCCCTCCACTTT
CATSDFSGGRNSPLHF
>.|TRBV19|TRBJ2-2|.
TGTGCCAGTCGCCTTGGGGGGAGCTCGAACACCGGGGAGCTGTTTTTT
CASRLGGSSNTGELFF
>.|TRBV2|TRBJ1-3|.
TGTGCCAGCAGTGAGCACTCACGAAACACCATATATTTT
CASSEHSRNTIYF
>.|TRBV5-4|TRBJ1-4|.
TGTGCCAGCAGCTTAGGAAAGGGAGAGGTTGAAAAACTGTTTTTT
CASSLGKGEVEKLFF
>TRBD1|TRBV19|TRBJ1-2|.
TGTGCCAGTAGGCCGGACAGGGGCGCGAGTGGCTACACCTTC
CASRPDRGASGYTF
>.|TRBV15|TRBJ2-4|.
TGTGCCACCACCCCCTCTCCAGGGCCAGGAAACATTCAGTACTTC
CATTPSPGPGNIQYF
>TRBD2|TRBV5-4|TRBJ2-7|.
TGTGCCAGCAGCTTGGAGCCCGGGAGGGCCCTTTACGAGCAGTACTTC
CASSLEPGRALYEQYF
>.|TRBV15|TRBJ2-7|.
TGTGCCACCAGCGGACAAGTTAGCTCCTACGAGCAGTACTTC
CATSGQVSSYEQYF
>TRBD1|TRBV5-1|TRBJ2-5|few
TGCGCCAGCAGCCCGGGACAGGGTTCGCAAGAGACCCAGTACTTC
CASSPGQGSQETQYF
>.|TRBV9|TRBJ2-3|.
TGTGCCAGCAGCGTTAATACTGCGGGGGATACGCAGTATTTT
CASSVNTAGDTQYF
>TRBD1|TRBV18|TRBJ1-1|.
TGTGCCAGCTCACAACGGACAGGGGATGGGGCTGAAGCTTTCTTT
CASSQRTGDGAEAFF
>TRBD1|TRBV6-2/TRBV6-3|TRBJ1-6|.
TGTGCCAGCAGGCCTGGCACAGGGGCCCAAAATTCACCCCTCCACTTT
CASRPGTGAQNSPLHF
>.|TRBV7-3|TRBJ2-5|once
TGTGCCAGCAGCCCCATCGGCGGGCACGAAGAGACCCAGTACTTC
CASSPIGGHEETQYF
>.|TRBV13|TRBJ1-2|.
TGTGCCAGCAGCCGACGGGACTACACCTTC
CASSRRDYTF
>TRBD2|TRBV3-1/TRBV3-2|TRBJ2-3|.
TGTGCCAGCAGCCACTTGGCTAGCGGGATTACAGATACGCAGTATTTT
CASSHLASGITDTQYF
>.|TRBV5-1|TRBJ2-7|few
TGCGCCAGCAGCTTGGGAGCGGACGCCTACGAGCAGTACTTC
CASSLGADAYEQYF
>TRBD1|TRBV30|TRBJ1-6|.
TGTGCCTGGAGGTTCCGGGACAGGGCCAATTCACCCCTCCACTTT
CAWRFRDRANSPLHF
>.|TRBV19|TRBJ2-1|.
TGTGCCAGTAGTATTTCGGTGAATGAGCAGTTCTTC
CASSISVNEQFF
>TRBD1|TRBV6-5|TRBJ1-6|.
TGTGCCAGCAGTCCCGGGACAGATAATTCACCCCTCCACTTT
CASSPGTDNSPLHF
>.|TRBV27|TRBJ2-7|many
TGTGCCAGCAGCCCGACCGCGGCCTCCTACGAGCAGTACTTC
CASSPTAASYEQYF
>.|TRBV7-2|TRBJ2-3|.
TGTGCCAGCAGCTTAATAGTTCGGGCAGATACGCAGTATTTT
CASSLIVRADTQYF
>TRBD1|TRBV2|TRBJ2-7|.
TGTGCCAGCAGGAAGGGACAGGAGTACGAGCAGTACTTC
CASRKGQEYEQYF
>.|TRBV4-1|TRBJ2-3|once
TGCGCCAGCAGCCAAGAAAACGTAGCGTATACGCAGTATTTT
CASSQENVAYTQYF
>.|TRBV29-1|TRBJ1-5|.
TGCAGCGCCGCGACAGTCTCCGGCGGTCAGCCCCAGCATTTT
CSAATVSGGQPQHF
>.|TRBV2|TRBJ1-1|.
TGTGCCAGCAGGTACATAAGCGCTGAAGCTTTCTTT
CASRYISAEAFF
>TRBD2|TRBV7-3|TRBJ2-1|.
TGTGCCAGCAGCTTGACTAGCGGAACCTACAATGAGCAGTTCTTC
CASSLTSGTYNEQFF
>TRBD2|TRBV3-1/TRBV3-2|TRBJ2-4|.
TGTGCCAGCAGCCAAGAGGGGGGGTGGCTAGCCAAAAACATTCAGTACTTC
CASSQEGGWLAKNIQYF